The entry below describes one T cell receptor beta chain. The record originates from a study of cytomegalovirus exposure and HLA in healthy donors. Study details: From about 179 million T cells, an earlier analysis saw under 140 million unique TCR beta sequences.

Germline V gene sequence: CDR1 SGDLS, CDR2 YYNGEE. The CDR3 consists of 16 residues. The V and J ends lost 3 bases and 0 bases, in that order; junction bases with no gene match: 7. A multiplex PCR was run with 60 Vbeta primers and 13 Jbeta primers. Generated by immunoSEQ multiplex PCR, the TCRdb table keeps only in-frame clones and is missing some. This table holds about 160,000 clones, around 60% found once. V is TRBV9 and J is TRBJ1-1; the match to TRBD1 covers 8 bases. This clonotype originated in a woman in her sixties in good health and CMV-seropositive. Sequencing used PBMCs. Here the CDR3 DNA reads TGTGCCAGCAGCGCGGATAGGACAGGGTTGAACACTGAAGCTTTCTTT. Protein sequence: CASSADRTGLNTEAFF.